The clone carrying this TCR beta chain was observed a few times. Its antigen is still unknown. Sorting based on CD45RO/CCR7/CD25/CD127/CD95/CD27 separated CD4+ naive, central memory, regulatory and stem cell-like memory cells. The data stem from a study of beta chain features in type 1 diabetes. Study findings and constraints: cDNA sequencing could over-represent cells with high TCR expression.

The entirety of the isolated RNA underwent reverse transcription, so expressed TCRB transcripts were sequenced. Sequencing used immunoSEQ multiplex PCR; TCRdb keeps in-frame clones, though not all of them. The sample lists hundreds of thousands of clones, about 16% occurring once. Losses at the gene ends were 1 base for V and 5 bases for J; bases not matched to a gene: 1. CDR3 length: 15 residues. The germline CDR1 and CDR2 sequences are KGHSH and LQKENI. Sequences were obtained from naive CD4+ T cells from blood. The chain has TRBV18 and TRBJ2-2; 10 bases map to TRBD1. The origin of this receptor is a man younger than 35 in good health. The CDR3 spells CASSPRTGGTGELFF. CDR3 sequence (DNA): TGTGCCAGCTCACCACGGACAGGGGGGACCGGGGAGCTGTTTTTT.